These 13 T cell receptor beta chains share one sample of origin, sequenced in a study of human T cells and chemical hapten exposure (dated by TCRdb to about 2021). Library creation used RACE. Sequencing used a NextSeq 500. TCRdb reanalyzed the raw reads on its own, using fastp at Q25 for trimming and MiXCR for clone calling, and kept in-frame beta chains. Each entry merges the rows of one CDR3 protein and shows their most common DNA and genes. This sample comprises about 68,000 distinct CDR3 sequences, approximately 9.9% of them detected only once. The ten largest make up 5% to 5.5% of the sample. The label giving this sample's time point can be read as: pre-sensitization, week 0. The treatment or condition label of this sample denotes: therapeutic diphenylcyclopropenone sensitization with weekly scalp DPC. The sequencing used whole blood, collected in connection with sensitization to the hapten diphenylcyclopropenone (DPC). These receptors were taken from a woman aged 45-65 years with alopecia areata. Some clones in this sample may be carry-over from other donors' samples.

This clonotype was detected many times. The CDR3 coding sequence is TGTGCCAGCAGCGTTGGGGGGGCCACTTACGAGCAGTACTTC. Translated: CASSVGGATYEQYF. V is TRBV2 and J is TRBJ2-7; TRBD2 might be the D (7 bases). Germline lookup yields CDR1 SNHLY and CDR2 FYNNEI. V lost 6 bases, J lost 4 bases, and 16 bases lay in between. The CDR3 consists of 14 residues.

This clonotype came up many times. V and J are TRBV11-2 and TRBJ1-3, with 7 bases that match TRBD1. Germline trimming cut 6 bases from V and 2 bases from J; bases unmatched to any gene: 4. The CDR3 is 14 residues long. CDR1 is SGHAT, CDR2 FQNNGV, per germline. The CDR3 region has the DNA TGTGCCAGCAGTTATGACAGGGCTGGAAACACCATATATTTT. Translating gives CASSYDRAGNTIYF.

This clonotype turned up a few times. The CDR3 DNA reads as TGTGCCAGCAGCTTAGGCTACCGAACGCCGGCTCTAGGCGGTGAAGCTTTCTTT. Translation gives CASSLGYRTPALGGEAFF. The rearrangement uses TRBV11-2 and TRBJ1-1; D ambiguous. The CDR3 has 18 amino acids. The V gene lost 1 base and the J gene lost 7 bases, with 25 bases spanning the gap. CDR1 SGHAT and CDR2 FQNNGV come from the germline V gene.

About this clonotype itself: A much larger clonotype is one base distant, so this may be a read error. This chain joins TRBV18 and TRBJ2-7; weak D call: TRBD2 (6 bases). V gave up 7 bases and J gave up 1 base, with 14 bases separating them. CDR1 and CDR2 (germline): KGHSH, LQKENI. This CDR3 contains 14 residues. CDR3: CASLRRGSSYEQYF. CDR3 sequence (DNA): TGTGCCAGCTTACGGAGGGGCAGTTCCTACGAGCAGTACTTC.

Ten or more counts support this clonotype. The V call is TRBV18, the J call TRBJ2-2; 10 bases are shared with TRBD2. Germline V lookup: CDR1 KGHSH, CDR2 LQKENI. This CDR3 has 18 amino acids. V lost 3 bases to trimming and J lost 6 bases; unmatched junction nucleotides: 13. As DNA, the CDR3 is TGTGCCAGCTCACCTACGGGACTAGCGCGAACGTTCGCCGGGGAGCTGTTTTTT. Translating gives CASSPTGLARTFAGELFF. Using reference TRBV18 and TRBJ2-2 for the parts outside the CDR3, the full variable domain is NAGVMQNPRHLVRRRGQEARLRCSPMKGHSHVYWYRQLPEEGLKFMVYLQKENIIDESGMPKERFSAEFPKEGPSILRIQQVVRGDSAAYFCASSPTGLARTFAGELFFGEGSRLTVL.

This chain joins TRBV28 and TRBJ1-1; 7 nucleotides agree with TRBD1. V was pared by 5 bases and J by 0 bases, with 6 bases of the junction left unmatched. The germline CDR1 and CDR2 sequences are MDHEN and SYDVKM. This CDR3 has 15 amino acids. CDR3 residues: CASSRDSFMNTEAFF. As DNA, the CDR3 is TGTGCCAGCAGTAGGGACAGTTTTATGAACACTGAAGCTTTCTTT.

V gene TRBV7-2 combines with J gene TRBJ2-7, with 9 bases matching TRBD2. The trim removed 8 bases at V and 9 bases at J, leaving 14 bases unmatched. The CDR3 spans 14 residues. Per the germline V gene, CDR1 is SGHTA and CDR2 is FQGNSA. The CDR3 bases are TGTGCCAGCCAATCCTTAGCGGGGGCGGACGGGCAGTACTTC. It specifies CASQSLAGADGQYF.

V usage is TRBV7-8 and J usage is TRBJ2-7; no clear D gene. This CDR3 contains 12 residues. Trimming removed 1 base at V and 2 bases at J, with 3 bases between. Germline values: CDR1 SGHVS, CDR2 FQNEAQ. CDR3: CASSLDAYEQYF. The CDR3 region has the DNA TGTGCCAGCAGCTTAGACGCCTACGAGCAGTACTTC.

This clonotype occurred a few times. This chain links TRBV12-3 or TRBV12-4 with TRBJ1-3; TRBD1 matches at 10 bases. With 6 bases clipped from V and 9 bases from J, the junction kept 11 bases outside the gene matches. The CDR3 spans 15 residues. The CDR3 sequence: CASSPGTGATSTIYF. CDR3 bases: TGTGCCAGCAGCCCCGGGACAGGGGCTACGAGCACCATATATTTT.

The chain uses TRBV5-1 and TRBJ2-2, with a tentative D call TRBD2 (5 bases). Trimming pared 0 bases from V and 10 bases from J, leaving 7 bases between. CDR1 SGHRS and CDR2 YFSETQ come from the germline V gene. This CDR3 has 12 residues. As DNA, the CDR3 is TGCGCCAGCAGCTTGGCCGGGAAGGAGCTGTTTTTT. Translated: CASSLAGKELFF.

The chain uses TRBV11-2 and TRBJ1-2; D ambiguous. V dropped 5 bases and J dropped 8 bases, with 15 bases sitting between them. Germline CDR1 SGHAT, CDR2 FQNNGV. This CDR3 region has 13 residues. CDR3 sequence: CASSPEVWVGYTF. DNA for the CDR3: TGTGCCAGCAGCCCTGAGGTGTGGGTAGGCTACACCTTC.

This clonotype has more than one count but fewer than ten. The chain is built from TRBV29-1 and TRBJ2-5; 7 bases are a match to TRBD1. CDR1 is SQVTM and CDR2 is ANQGSEA in the germline V gene. This CDR3 region has 12 residues. V was clipped by 5 bases and J by 5 bases; unmatched bases: 5. Here the CDR3 DNA reads TGCAGCGTTAAGGGGGCCAGGGAGACCCAGTACTTC. This gives the protein CSVKGARETQYF. The full variable domain, its missing parts supplied by reference TRBV29-1 and TRBJ2-5, is SAVISQKPSRDICQRGTSLTIQCQVDSQVTMMFWYRQQPGQSLTLIATANQGSEATYESGFVIDKFPISRPNLTFSTLTVSNMSPEDSSIYLCSVKGARETQYFGPGTRLLVL.

This clonotype was counted at least ten times. The CDR3 DNA sequence: TGTGCCAGCAGCATCTCAGGATGGAGAAGTGGGAGAACTGAAGCTTTCTTT. Translated: CASSISGWRSGRTEAFF. The chain uses TRBV12-3 or TRBV12-4 and TRBJ1-1, with D uncertain. The CDR3 loop spans 17 amino acids. Deletions cut 6 bases from V and 5 bases from J, with 25 bases between.